This record looks at one T cell receptor beta chain sequence and its context. These data are taken from a study of T cell responses to AZD1222 COVID-19 vaccine. V dropped 2 bases and J dropped 3 bases, with 13 bases sitting between them. This CDR3 is built from 16 residues. Germline CDR1 reads MNHEY; CDR2 reads SVGAGI. Profiling relied on immunoSEQ multiplex PCR, and the TCRdb table lists in-frame clones only, not all of them. The sample includes more than 150,000 clones, 85% to 95% seen only once; the top ten take around 1.9%. The V and J genes are TRBV6-5 and TRBJ2-2; tentative D call: TRBD1 (5 bases). The TCR comes from an adult who received the AZD1222 COVID-19 vaccine. This specimen was peripheral blood, taken 28 days after the second AZD1222 dose. This CDR3 is CASSYGASGYTGELFF. The DNA of the CDR3 is TGTGCCAGCAGTTACGGGGCTAGTGGTTACACCGGGGAGCTGTTTTTT.